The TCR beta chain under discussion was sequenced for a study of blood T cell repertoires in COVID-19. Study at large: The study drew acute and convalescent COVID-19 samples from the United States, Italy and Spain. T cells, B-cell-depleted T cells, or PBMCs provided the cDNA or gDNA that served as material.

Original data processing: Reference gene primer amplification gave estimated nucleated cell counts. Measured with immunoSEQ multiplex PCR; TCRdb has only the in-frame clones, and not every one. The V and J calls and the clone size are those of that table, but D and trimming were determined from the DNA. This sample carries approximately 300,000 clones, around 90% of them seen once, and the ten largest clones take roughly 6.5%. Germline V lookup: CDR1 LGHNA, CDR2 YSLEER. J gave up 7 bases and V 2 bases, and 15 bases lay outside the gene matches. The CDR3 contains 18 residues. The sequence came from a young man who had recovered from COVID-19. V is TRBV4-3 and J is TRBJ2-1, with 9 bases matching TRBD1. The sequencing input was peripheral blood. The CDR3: CASSQRVGQGLRGNEQFF. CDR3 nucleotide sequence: TGCGCCAGCAGCCAACGAGTAGGACAGGGGCTGAGGGGAAATGAGCAGTTCTTC.